This T cell receptor beta chain was sequenced during a study of cytomegalovirus exposure and HLA in healthy donors. General study points: Later analysis revealed greater clonal expansion in HLA-associated TCR beta chains than in equally common others. In a later analysis, TCR beta V- and J-gene trimming was associated with a missense DCLRE1C variant.

Only one count was recorded for this clone. Its antigen is still unknown. Healthy bone marrow donors made up the donors. A multiplex PCR was run with 60 Vbeta primers and 13 Jbeta primers. Source study methods: Later work found approximately 80 million unique TCR beta chains, with about 10 million shared. Generated by immunoSEQ multiplex PCR, the TCRdb table keeps only in-frame clones and is missing some. That table furnishes V, J and clone size, whereas the DNA furnished D and trimming. Here the sample spans 85,000 to 100,000 clones, approximately 85% being singletons. The sequencing input was PBMCs. This TCR derives from a woman under 30 in good health and CMV-seropositive.

CDR3 sequence (DNA): TGTGCCAGCAGTGACCCGGAGGGACTAGCGGGACATGAAACCGGGGAGCTGTTTTTT. Its translation: CASSDPEGLAGHETGELFF. The J gene is TRBJ2-2, the V gene TRBV27; TRBD2 matches at 13 bases. The ends lost 5 bases at V and 5 bases at J; junction bases unmatched: 14. Germline V CDR1 and CDR2: MNHEY, SMNVEV (reference sequence). CDR3 size: 19 residues.